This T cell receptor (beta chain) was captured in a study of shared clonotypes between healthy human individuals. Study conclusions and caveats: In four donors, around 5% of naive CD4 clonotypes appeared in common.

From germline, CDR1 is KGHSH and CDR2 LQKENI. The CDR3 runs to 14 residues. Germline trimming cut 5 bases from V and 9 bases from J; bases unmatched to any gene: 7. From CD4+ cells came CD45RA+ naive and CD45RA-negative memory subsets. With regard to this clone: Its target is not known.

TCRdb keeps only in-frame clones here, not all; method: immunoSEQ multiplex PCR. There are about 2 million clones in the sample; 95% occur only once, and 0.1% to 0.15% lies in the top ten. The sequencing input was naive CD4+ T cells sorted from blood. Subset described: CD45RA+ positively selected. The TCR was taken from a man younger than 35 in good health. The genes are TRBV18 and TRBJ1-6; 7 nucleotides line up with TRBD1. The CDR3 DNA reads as TGTGCCAGCTCAGCGGACAGGCTTGGTTCACCCCTCCACTTT. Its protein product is CASSADRLGSPLHF.